The 3 T cell receptor beta chains in this list originate from one sample, sequenced in a study of molecular identifiers for immune sequencing clone quantification. TCRdb recomputed calls from the PCR reads with MiXCR, one row per CDR3 protein. The repertoire holds some 680,000 distinct CDR3 sequences, with roughly 25% as singletons. The sample consisted of naive CD8+ T cells from blood, with Jurkat cell RNA spiked in. The subset was: FACS-sorted CD8+CD4-CCR7+CD45RA+ naive T cells. The source is a human donor in good health. Some libraries in this study had Jurkat cell RNA spiked in.

A note on this clonotype: Germline and junction disagree at one end, which may indicate a read error. V usage is TRBV27 and J usage is TRBJ2-1; D remains unclear. Germline V gene data show CDR1 as MNHEY and CDR2 as SMNVEV (reference sequence). This CDR3 is 14 amino acids long. Here the CDR3 DNA reads TGTGTCAGCAGTTTATCCGGCTCCTACAATGAGCAGTTCTTC. Its protein product is CVSSLSGSYNEQFF.

The V call is TRBV11-3, the J call TRBJ2-1; no firm D call. Trimming took off 0 bases at V and 5 bases at J, with 8 bases between the two ends. Germline assignment: CDR1 SGHNT and CDR2 YENEEA. This CDR3 comprises 14 residues. CDR3 in amino acids: CASSLEATDNEQFF. Here the CDR3 DNA reads TGTGCCAGCAGCTTAGAAGCCACTGACAATGAGCAGTTCTTC.

This clonotype has only a few counts. The gene calls are TRBV19 and TRBJ2-3, with D possibly matching TRBD2 (5 bases). This CDR3 region has 15 residues. CDR1 is LNHDA, CDR2 SQIVND, per germline (reference sequence). V dropped 9 bases and J dropped 2 bases, with 18 bases sitting between them. CDR3: CASGQRADPTDTQYF. Written as DNA, the CDR3 is TGTGCCAGCGGCCAGCGAGCGGACCCCACAGATACGCAGTATTTT. The variable domain in full, with the rest retrieved from reference TRBV19 and TRBJ2-3, is DGGITQSPKYLFRKEGQNVTLSCEQNLNHDAMYWYRQDPGQGLRLIYYSQIVNDFQKGDIAEGYSVSREKKESFPLTVTSAQKNPTAFYLCASGQRADPTDTQYFGPGTRLTVL.